A single sample is the source of the 24 T cell receptor beta chains below, sequenced in a study of technical replicates of blood from a handful of donors. Produced via immunoSEQ multiplex PCR; TCRdb's table is partial and in-frame only. The sample has around 84,000 clones, approximately 92% seen once; the top ten hold about 0.23%. What was sequenced was T cells isolated from PBMCs. These receptors were taken from a human donor in good health.

V gene TRBV6-1 combines with J gene TRBJ1-5; D perhaps matches TRBD1 (5 bases). The CDR3 consists of 15 residues. Trimming pared 3 bases from V and 0 bases from J, leaving 9 bases between. Germline values: CDR1 MNHNS, CDR2 SASEGT. The CDR3 DNA follows: TGTGCCAGCAGTGATTCAGGGTATAGCAATCAGCCCCAGCATTTT. Residues: CASSDSGYSNQPQHF.

V usage is TRBV10-1 and J usage is TRBJ1-1; D unresolved. Trimming cost V 4 bases and J 0 bases, with 9 bases left between them. The germline V gene has CDR1 WNHNN and CDR2 SYGVQD (reference sequence). The length of the CDR3 is 14 residues. This chain's CDR3 is CASSARFMNTEAFF. Here the CDR3 DNA reads TGCGCCAGCAGTGCCAGGTTCATGAACACTGAAGCTTTCTTT.

The chain is built from TRBV5-1 and TRBJ2-1, with 8 bases matching TRBD2. Trimming at V came to 2 bases and at J to 0 bases, leaving 4 bases not matched to a gene. The CDR3 consists of 16 residues. Per germline, CDR1 SGHRS and CDR2 YFSETQ. The CDR3 loop is CASSFGSGASYNEQFF. CDR3 coding DNA: TGCGCCAGCAGCTTTGGTAGCGGGGCCTCCTACAATGAGCAGTTCTTC.

The CDR3 reads CASSQNPSVETDTQYF. DNA for the CDR3: TGCGCCAGCAGCCAAAACCCGAGCGTCGAAACAGATACGCAGTATTTT. The V and J genes are TRBV4-1 and TRBJ2-3; D is undetermined. Germline V CDR1 and CDR2: MGHRA, YSYEKL. V lost 2 bases and J lost 3, with 15 bases in between. The length of the CDR3 is 16 residues.

This sequence joins TRBV11-3 and TRBJ2-5; D not certain. The CDR3 consists of 14 residues. Germline CDR1 SGHNT, CDR2 YENEEA. V shed 1 base and J shed 0 bases, with 6 bases lying between them. The CDR3 is CASSLAVDQETQYF. The CDR3 region has the DNA TGTGCCAGCAGCTTAGCGGTGGACCAAGAGACCCAGTACTTC.

The rearrangement uses TRBV19 and TRBJ2-5, with 10 positions matching TRBD2. Germline values: CDR1 LNHDA, CDR2 SQIVND (reference sequence). This CDR3 has 16 residues. The junction had 13 bases not matched to a gene; V was cut back by 7 bases and J by 5 bases. CDR3 residues: CASTVSGGLVGETQYF. The DNA for the CDR3 is TGTGCCAGTACCGTTAGCGGGGGGCTCGTCGGGGAGACCCAGTACTTC. Complete variable domain (other parts from reference TRBV19 and TRBJ2-5): DGGITQSPKYLFRKEGQNVTLSCEQNLNHDAMYWYRQDPGQGLRLIYYSQIVNDFQKGDIAEGYSVSREKKESFPLTVTSAQKNPTAFYLCASTVSGGLVGETQYFGPGTRLLVL.

This chain joins TRBV7-2 and TRBJ2-2, with 14 bases matching TRBD2. V gave up 5 bases and J gave up 7 bases; unmatched junction bases: 9. Germline V gene data show CDR1 as SGHTA and CDR2 as FQGNSA. This CDR3 comprises 17 residues. Written as DNA, the CDR3 is TGTGCCAGCAGCCCGGGACTAGCGGGAGTTTTTATCGGGGAGCTGTTTTTT. As protein: CASSPGLAGVFIGELFF. The whole variable domain, remainder taken from reference TRBV7-2 and TRBJ2-2, is GAGVSQSPSNKVTEKGKDVELRCDPISGHTALYWYRQSLGQGLEFLIYFQGNSAPDKSGLPSDRFSAERTGGSVSTLTIQRTQQEDSAVYLCASSPGLAGVFIGELFFGEGSRLTVL.

This chain uses TRBV7-9 with TRBJ2-5; D might be TRBD2 (5 bases). Trimming cost V 5 bases and J 5 bases, with 15 bases left between them. The CDR3 totals 14 residues. Germline loops: CDR1 SEHNR, CDR2 FQNEAQ (reference sequence). CDR3 sequence (DNA): TGTGCCAGCAGCCCCCCGGCGGGCAGGGAGACCCAGTACTTC. It yields the protein CASSPPAGRETQYF.

This rearrangement joins TRBV5-1 to TRBJ1-2; 7 bases agree with TRBD1. Germline loops: CDR1 SGHRS, CDR2 YFSETQ. V gave up 2 bases and J gave up 2 bases; unmatched junction bases: 9. The CDR3 spans 16 residues. The CDR3 spells CASSLSPGTANYGYTF. The CDR3 DNA reads as TGCGCCAGCAGCTTATCCCCCGGGACAGCAAACTATGGCTACACCTTC.

This chain joins TRBV6-1 and TRBJ2-1; 10 nucleotides line up with TRBD2. The germline V gene encodes CDR1 MNHNS and CDR2 SASEGT. V was clipped by 2 bases and J by 4 bases; unmatched bases: 5. The CDR3 length is 16 residues. CDR3 protein: CASSELAAGGYNEQFF. The CDR3 DNA sequence: TGTGCCAGCAGTGAATTGGCAGCGGGGGGGTACAATGAGCAGTTCTTC.

CDR3 loop: CASSLSGGPVEAFF. The CDR3 region has the DNA TGTGCCAGCAGTTTATCGGGGGGGCCTGTTGAAGCTTTCTTT. J is TRBJ1-1 and V is TRBV27; D might be TRBD1 (6 bases). This CDR3 is built from 14 residues. Trimming removed 0 bases at V and 7 bases at J, with 12 bases between. CDR1 MNHEY and CDR2 SMNVEV come from the germline V gene (reference sequence).

V is TRBV28 and J is TRBJ2-7, with D possibly TRBD1 on 6 matching bases. The germline V gene has CDR1 MDHEN and CDR2 SYDVKM. The CDR3 runs 18 residues. V was pared by 3 bases and J by 1 base, with 22 bases between. CDR3 in DNA: TGTGCCAGCAGTTTGGCCATTACAGGGCTGGTTAATTCCTACGAGCAGTACTTC. Protein sequence: CASSLAITGLVNSYEQYF.

This chain uses TRBV7-9 with TRBJ2-5, with D tentatively TRBD1 (5 bases). The CDR3 is made up of 15 amino acids. The germline CDR1 and CDR2 sequences are SEHNR and FQNEAQ (reference sequence). Trimming removed 1 base at V and 5 bases at J, with 14 bases between. As DNA, the CDR3 is TGTGCCAGCAGCTTAGTGGATGGGGCCGAGGAGACCCAGTACTTC. Its translation is CASSLVDGAEETQYF.

The rearrangement uses TRBV12-5 and TRBJ2-2; perhaps TRBD1 as D (5 bases). Looked up from germline, CDR1 is LGHNT and CDR2 is FRNRAP. The CDR3 covers 18 residues. Trimming took 4 bases from V and 0 from J, leaving 18 bases between them. CDR3 sequence: CASGSRPGQLSNTGELFF. The CDR3 DNA reads TGTGCTAGTGGTTCCCGGCCAGGGCAACTCTCGAACACCGGGGAGCTGTTTTTT. The full variable domain, in which reference TRBV12-5 and TRBJ2-2 provide the parts outside the CDR3, is DARVTQTPRHKVTEMGQEVTMRCQPILGHNTVFWYRQTMMQGLELLAYFRNRAPLDDSGMPKDRFSAEMPDATLATLKIQPSEPRDSAVYFCASGSRPGQLSNTGELFFGEGSRLTVL.

V is TRBV10-2 and J is TRBJ1-1, with 9 bases identical to TRBD1. The junction had 3 bases not matched to a gene; V was cut back by 3 bases and J by 7 bases. Germline V gene lookup returns CDR1 WSHSY and CDR2 SAAADI. CDR3 length equals 13 residues. CDR3 bases: TGCGCCAGCAGTGAACAGGGGGCTAATGAAGCTTTCTTT. This gives the protein CASSEQGANEAFF.

The V gene is TRBV28, the J gene TRBJ2-5; TRBD2 aligns across 8 bases. J was trimmed by 2 bases and V by 7 bases; bases with no gene match: 6. The CDR3 is made up of 14 amino acids. Germline-derived CDR1 and CDR2 are MDHEN and SYDVKM. CDR3 in amino acids: CASTTLAAQETQYF. The CDR3 coding sequence is TGTGCCAGCACCACACTAGCGGCTCAAGAGACCCAGTACTTC.

The CDR3 loop reads CASQTGDYFGEAFF. The CDR3 DNA reads as TGTGCCAGCCAGACAGGGGATTACTTCGGTGAAGCTTTCTTT. The chain recombines TRBV27 with TRBJ1-1; TRBD1 matches at 8 bases. CDR3 length: 14 amino acids. The V and J ends lost 8 bases and 7 bases, in that order; junction bases with no gene match: 12. CDR1 and CDR2 from the germline V gene are MNHEY and SMNVEV (reference sequence).

J is TRBJ1-6 and V is TRBV5-1; TRBD1 matches 12 bases. Losses at the gene ends were 1 base for V and 9 bases for J; bases not matched to a gene: 14. There are 19 residues in the CDR3. Per the germline V gene, CDR1 is SGHRS and CDR2 is YFSETQ. DNA of the CDR3: TGCGCCAGCAGCTTGACCGGAGACGGGGGACAGGGGGCGGTTTCACCCCTCCACTTT. Amino acids: CASSLTGDGGQGAVSPLHF.

The rearrangement uses TRBV27 and TRBJ2-2; D is unresolved. Germline V CDR1 and CDR2: MNHEY, SMNVEV (reference sequence). This CDR3 has 15 amino acids. Trimming shortened V by 2 bases and J by 0 bases, and 7 bases separated the two germline ends. CDR3 protein: CASSLESTNTGELFF. CDR3 nucleotides: TGTGCCAGCAGTTTAGAGTCAACGAACACCGGGGAGCTGTTTTTT.

The chain recombines TRBV19 with TRBJ1-2, with D possibly matching TRBD1 (5 bases). With 5 bases removed from V and 4 bases from J, the gap between germline ends came to 17 bases. The CDR3 contains 15 residues. Germline V gene lookup returns CDR1 LNHDA and CDR2 SQIVND (reference sequence). The DNA of the CDR3 is TGTGCCAGTAGTTGGGGCCTGGGAGGGCCCTATGGCTACACCTTC. This sequence encodes CASSWGLGGPYGYTF.

This rearrangement joins TRBV5-1 to TRBJ2-5; tentatively, D is TRBD1 (5 bases). V was cut by 2 bases and J by 5 bases, with 10 bases left in between. CDR3 length: 13 residues. Germline V gives CDR1 SGHRS, CDR2 YFSETQ. CDR3 DNA: TGCGCCAGCAGCTTCACAGGTCCTGAGACCCAGTACTTC. Protein sequence: CASSFTGPETQYF.

The rearrangement links TRBV30 to TRBJ2-7; 8 bases line up with TRBD1. The ends lost 1 base at V and 6 bases at J; junction bases unmatched: 11. CDR1 and CDR2 from the germline V gene are GTSNPN and SVGIG (reference sequence). The CDR3 is 15 amino acids. The CDR3 spells CAWSDGVGQGSEQYF. The CDR3 DNA reads as TGTGCCTGGAGTGACGGCGTAGGACAGGGATCCGAGCAGTACTTC.

CDR3 nucleotide sequence: TGTGCCAGCAGTTTATTTTCGGGGTCGGGGTTCTACGAGCAGTACTTC. Its protein product is CASSLFSGSGFYEQYF. The chain employs TRBV27 and TRBJ2-7; possibly TRBD2 for D (5 bases). The CDR3 length is 16 residues. V was clipped by 1 base and J by 3 bases, with 16 bases between them. CDR1 is MNHEY, CDR2 SMNVEV, per germline (reference sequence).

CDR3 amino acids: CASRLAGGTNEQYF. The CDR3 nucleotides read TGCGCCAGCAGACTAGCGGGAGGTACGAACGAGCAGTACTTC. This sequence joins TRBV10-2 and TRBJ2-7; 12 positions match TRBD2. CDR1 is WSHSY and CDR2 is SAAADI in the germline V gene. Trimming at V came to 6 bases and at J to 5 bases, leaving 5 bases not matched to a gene. CDR3 length equals 14 residues.